This entry lists 32 T cell receptor beta chains sequenced from one sample in a study of cytomegalovirus exposure and HLA in healthy donors. The study ran its PCR with 60 Vbeta and 13 Jbeta primers. Libraries were prepared by immunoSEQ multiplex PCR; TCRdb keeps only in-frame clonotypes and omits some of them. The sample carries about 200,000 clones, roughly 83% recorded once. Sequenced: PBMCs. The origin of the receptors is a male donor in good health and CMV-seropositive.

This chain links TRBV6-5 with TRBJ1-2; no definite D call. CDR1 is MNHEY and CDR2 is SVGAGI in the germline V gene. The CDR3 is 12 residues long. V lost 8 bases and J 6 bases, leaving 13 bases between the germline ends. CDR3 DNA: TGTGCCAGCGGGCAGGTCTGGAATGGCTACACCTTC. Amino acid sequence: CASGQVWNGYTF.

V is TRBV5-1 and J is TRBJ1-5; 7 bases line up with TRBD1. This CDR3 contains 14 residues. Losses at the gene ends were 4 bases for V and 4 bases for J; bases not matched to a gene: 5. Germline loops: CDR1 SGHRS, CDR2 YFSETQ. CDR3 region: CASSTGQPNQPQHF. Written as DNA, the CDR3 is TGCGCCAGCAGCACGGGACAGCCTAATCAGCCCCAGCATTTT.

V and J are TRBV6-5 and TRBJ2-5; 9 bases line up with TRBD1. Trimming took 6 bases from V and 5 from J; bases not matched to a gene: 7. This CDR3 has 14 amino acids. The germline V gene encodes CDR1 MNHEY and CDR2 SVGAGI. CDR3 in DNA: TGTGCCAGCAGCCTCCGGGACAGGGCCGAGACCCAGTACTTC. Its translation is CASSLRDRAETQYF.

The table lists this clone with a count of one. The chain links TRBV6-6 to TRBJ2-4; D unresolved. The CDR3 has 14 residues. V shed 0 bases and J shed 9 bases, with 12 bases lying between them. Germline loops: CDR1 MNHNY, CDR2 SVGAGI (reference sequence). The CDR3 protein is CASSYSDNRSIQYF. In DNA form, the CDR3 reads TGTGCCAGCAGTTACTCGGATAATAGGAGCATTCAGTACTTC.

The V call is TRBV27, the J call TRBJ2-7, with TRBD2 identical over 8 bases. The CDR3 covers 15 residues. Germline trimming cut 3 bases from V and 5 bases from J; bases unmatched to any gene: 9. Germline loops: CDR1 MNHEY, CDR2 SMNVEV (reference sequence). CDR3 sequence: CASSFWVAGMNEQYF. The CDR3 coding sequence is TGTGCCAGCAGTTTCTGGGTAGCGGGGATGAACGAGCAGTACTTC.

The J gene is TRBJ2-1, the V gene TRBV5-4, with TRBD1 matching 7 bases. The CDR3 totals 16 residues. The germline CDR1 and CDR2 sequences are SGHNT and YYREEE (reference sequence). V lost 4 bases and J lost 4; bases outside the gene matches: 11. The CDR3 reads CASSVPGTEIYNEQFF. The CDR3 nucleotides are TGTGCCAGCAGCGTTCCCGGGACAGAAATTTACAATGAGCAGTTCTTC.

The V gene is TRBV7-3, the J gene TRBJ2-2; the match to TRBD2 covers 7 bases. Germline CDR1 is SGHTA and CDR2 is FQGTGA. V shed 5 bases, J shed 5 bases, and the junction held 11 bases outside the gene matches. The CDR3 spans 16 residues. The CDR3 is CASSPKSLAATGELFF. CDR3 nucleotides: TGTGCCAGCAGCCCTAAGTCCCTAGCGGCTACCGGGGAGCTGTTTTTT.

The chain couples TRBV28 to TRBJ2-2; D gene uncertain. The CDR3 runs to 12 residues. V was cut by 2 bases and J by 6 bases, with 4 bases left in between. Germline assignment: CDR1 MDHEN and CDR2 SYDVKM. The chain's CDR3 is CASSLASGELFF. CDR3 bases: TGTGCCAGCAGTTTAGCGTCCGGGGAGCTGTTTTTT.

The CDR3 reads CASSQARLPGQPQHF. The DNA for the CDR3 is TGCGCCAGCAGCCAAGCAAGACTCCCGGGGCAGCCCCAGCATTTT. The chain is built from TRBV4-3 and TRBJ1-5; D call uncertain. CDR3 length: 15 residues. V lost 1 base to trimming and J lost 7 bases, with 14 bases between them. Germline V CDR1 and CDR2: LGHNA, YSLEER.

The genes are TRBV9 and TRBJ2-7; TRBD1 aligns across 8 bases. This CDR3 region has 17 residues. Losses at the gene ends were 0 bases for V and 5 bases for J; bases not matched to a gene: 13. CDR1 SGDLS and CDR2 YYNGEE come from the germline V gene. The CDR3 loop reads CASSVGPLDRAGDEQYF. As DNA, the CDR3 is TGTGCCAGCAGCGTAGGACCCTTGGACAGGGCTGGGGACGAGCAGTACTTC.

This clone was seen more than once but under ten times. The V call is TRBV7-3, the J call TRBJ2-2; TRBD1 matches at 8 bases. V lost 6 bases and J lost 1; bases outside the gene matches: 4. Germline V CDR1 and CDR2: SGHTA, FQGTGA. The CDR3 covers 15 residues. The CDR3 DNA follows: TGTGCCAGCAGAGCCGGGACAGGGAACACCGGGGAGCTGTTTTTT. Translation gives CASRAGTGNTGELFF.

The chain couples TRBV27 to TRBJ2-5; perhaps TRBD2 as D (5 bases). CDR3 length: 14 amino acids. Germline V lookup: CDR1 MNHEY, CDR2 SMNVEV (reference sequence). V gave up 5 bases and J gave up 1 base, with 11 bases separating them. CDR3 sequence: CASSPRGAQETQYF. The CDR3 DNA reads TGTGCCAGCAGTCCCCGGGGAGCCCAAGAGACCCAGTACTTC.

The chain has TRBV29-1 and TRBJ2-1; 7 positions match TRBD2. The CDR3 runs 15 residues. CDR1 and CDR2 from the germline V gene are SQVTM and ANQGSEA. V gave up 2 bases and J gave up 0 bases; unmatched junction bases: 4. CDR3 DNA: TGCAGCGTTGAACTCGGGGGGAGCTCCTACAATGAGCAGTTCTTC. Amino acid sequence: CSVELGGSSYNEQFF.

The chain links TRBV7-9 to TRBJ2-3, with D hard to call. Trimming took off 2 bases at V and 6 bases at J, with 9 bases between the two ends. Germline CDR1 is SEHNR and CDR2 is FQNEAQ (reference sequence). The CDR3 is 13 amino acids. CDR3: CASSLPSEDTQYF. DNA of the CDR3: TGTGCCAGCAGCTTACCTAGTGAGGATACGCAGTATTTT.

V is TRBV29-1 and J is TRBJ1-1; 12 nucleotides line up with TRBD1. The germline CDR1 and CDR2 sequences are SQVTM and ANQGSEA. The CDR3 runs to 15 residues. The trim removed 5 bases at V and 7 bases at J, leaving 11 bases unmatched. DNA of the CDR3: TGCAGCGTTCCAAAGTTGGGACAGGGGGCTAGTGAAGCTTTCTTT. Residues: CSVPKLGQGASEAFF.

The chain carries TRBV18 and TRBJ1-2, with D tentatively TRBD1 (6 bases). This CDR3 is 14 amino acids long. CDR1 KGHSH and CDR2 LQKENI come from the germline V gene. The germline V and J ends were trimmed by 3 bases and 0 bases, with 8 bases remaining between them. CDR3 sequence reads: CASSPTGSNYGYTF. The DNA of the CDR3 is TGTGCCAGCTCACCCACAGGGTCTAACTATGGCTACACCTTC. The full variable domain, completed using reference TRBV18 and TRBJ1-2, is NAGVMQNPRHLVRRRGQEARLRCSPMKGHSHVYWYRQLPEEGLKFMVYLQKENIIDESGMPKERFSAEFPKEGPSILRIQQVVRGDSAAYFCASSPTGSNYGYTFGSGTRLTVV.

J is TRBJ2-4 and V is TRBV28, with a possible D match to TRBD1 (6 bases). Trimming removed 7 bases at V and 4 bases at J, with 14 bases between. The length of the CDR3 is 14 residues. Germline values: CDR1 MDHEN, CDR2 SYDVKM. The CDR3 bases are TGTGCCAGCACCTCCCCCCAGGGGAAAAACATTCAGTACTTC. Translation gives CASTSPQGKNIQYF.

The chain joins TRBV6-1 to TRBJ2-7, with D possibly TRBD1 on 5 matching bases. The CDR3 contains 16 residues. CDR1 MNHNS and CDR2 SASEGT come from the germline V gene. The V end lost 4 bases, the J end lost 6 bases, and 22 bases lay between the germline ends. The CDR3 reads CASSAPGRGYTGEQYF. The CDR3 DNA reads as TGTGCCAGCAGTGCCCCGGGTCGCGGCTACACAGGCGAGCAGTACTTC.

This clone was seen a single time. The rearrangement joins TRBV29-1 to TRBJ1-1; D unclear. CDR3 size: 12 residues. V lost 5 bases and J 0 bases, leaving 7 bases between the germline ends. Germline loops: CDR1 SQVTM, CDR2 ANQGSEA. CDR3 protein: CSVSGLNTEAFF. For the CDR3, the DNA is TGCAGCGTTTCAGGCTTGAACACTGAAGCTTTCTTT.

The gene calls are TRBV11-1 and TRBJ1-2, with 9 bases matching TRBD1. V lost 5 bases, J lost 9 bases, and 10 bases stayed unmatched. This CDR3 spans 14 amino acids. The germline V gene encodes CDR1 SGHAT and CDR2 FQDESV (reference sequence). The CDR3 sequence: CASSAVPQGASYTF. The CDR3 DNA sequence: TGTGCCAGCAGCGCTGTCCCACAGGGGGCGAGCTACACCTTC.

This clone was counted between two and nine times. The J gene is TRBJ2-7, the V gene TRBV6-4; 12 bases align to TRBD2. Germline CDR1 MRHNA, CDR2 SNTAGT. This CDR3 contains 17 residues. J lost 3 bases, V lost 6 bases, and 12 bases had no gene match. CDR3 residues: CASSVGTSGSSHYEQYF. DNA of the CDR3: TGTGCCAGCAGCGTTGGGACTAGCGGGTCCTCTCACTACGAGCAGTACTTC.

This clone was recorded only once. The V gene is TRBV9, the J gene TRBJ2-1; D ambiguous. The CDR3 sequence is 15 residues long. The germline CDR1 and CDR2 sequences are SGDLS and YYNGEE. V lost 3 bases, J lost 1 base, and 11 bases lay in between. The chain's CDR3 is CASSASFVSYNEQFF. CDR3 in DNA: TGTGCCAGCAGCGCCTCTTTTGTTTCCTACAATGAGCAGTTCTTC.

V gene TRBV28 combines with J gene TRBJ2-5; perhaps TRBD1 as D (5 bases). Per germline, CDR1 MDHEN and CDR2 SYDVKM. The ends were cut back, 3 bases at V and 5 bases at J, with 10 bases in the middle. The CDR3 consists of 13 residues. CDR3 loop: CASSFGAPETQYF. CDR3 DNA sequence: TGTGCCAGCAGTTTTGGGGCGCCGGAGACCCAGTACTTC.

This sequence joins TRBV2 and TRBJ1-3; D remains ambiguous. CDR3 length: 15 amino acids. Germline V gene data show CDR1 as SNHLY and CDR2 as FYNNEI. V lost 4 bases to trimming and J lost 4 bases, with 14 bases between them. The CDR3 sequence: CASSAAGVFGNTIYF. The CDR3, as DNA: TGTGCCAGCAGTGCCGCGGGAGTATTCGGAAACACCATATATTTT. Full variable domain (missing parts from reference TRBV2 and TRBJ1-3): EPEVTQTPSHQVTQMGQEVILRCVPISNHLYFYWYRQILGQKVEFLVSFYNNEISEKSEIFDDQFSVERPDGSNFTLKIRSTKLEDSAMYFCASSAAGVFGNTIYFGEGSWLTVV.

This rearrangement joins TRBV5-5 to TRBJ2-7; a possible D gene is TRBD1 (6 bases). This CDR3 has 20 residues. With 0 bases removed from V and 2 bases from J, the gap between germline ends came to 27 bases. Germline V CDR1 and CDR2: SGHKS, YYEKEE (reference sequence). The CDR3 sequence is CASSLGDTGRLLAGTYEQYF. CDR3 in DNA: TGTGCCAGCAGCTTGGGGGACACGGGTCGACTCCTAGCTGGAACCTACGAGCAGTACTTC.

There are a few counts of this clone. The chain employs TRBV5-6 and TRBJ2-1, with 8 bases matching TRBD2. The germline V gene has CDR1 SGHDT and CDR2 YYEEEE. The CDR3 is made up of 16 amino acids. J lost 2 bases, V lost 4 bases, and 8 bases had no gene match. The DNA of the CDR3 is TGTGCCAGCAGCCCGAGCGGGGGCCTTACCTACAATGAGCAGTTCTTC. Its protein is CASSPSGGLTYNEQFF.

The chain combines TRBV6-5 with TRBJ1-4; D remains unclear. There are 15 residues in the CDR3. Trimming shortened V by 2 bases and J by 2 bases, and 9 bases separated the two germline ends. Germline CDR1 MNHEY, CDR2 SVGAGI. The CDR3 DNA reads TGTGCCAGCAGTTACGTCCGGGGTACTAATGAAAAACTGTTTTTT. It encodes CASSYVRGTNEKLFF.

The chain employs TRBV13 and TRBJ2-7; 10 bases are a match to TRBD2. CDR3 length equals 13 residues. CDR1 is PRHDT and CDR2 is FYEKMQ in the germline V gene (reference sequence). The V segment lost 5 bases and the J segment 4 bases; nucleotides outside the gene matches: 2. Here the CDR3 reads CASSAGLAYEQYF. As DNA, the CDR3 is TGTGCCAGCAGCGCGGGACTAGCGTACGAGCAGTACTTC.

A few counts support this clone. The V and J genes are TRBV6-4 and TRBJ2-7, with 8 bases aligning to TRBD1. Germline trimming cut 5 bases from V and 4 bases from J; bases unmatched to any gene: 10. This CDR3 has 15 amino acids. CDR1 and CDR2 from the germline V gene are MRHNA and SNTAGT. CDR3 sequence reads: CASSPYPGQVYEQYF. CDR3 nucleotide sequence: TGTGCCAGCAGTCCTTATCCGGGACAGGTATACGAGCAGTACTTC.

The V and J genes are TRBV27 and TRBJ1-5; 9 positions agree with TRBD1. Losses at the gene ends were 5 bases for V and 5 bases for J; bases not matched to a gene: 4. Germline-derived CDR1 and CDR2 are MNHEY and SMNVEV (reference sequence). The CDR3 loop spans 14 amino acids. The CDR3 DNA reads TGTGCCAGCAGTCGGGACAGGGCGGATCAGCCCCAGCATTTT. This encodes CASSRDRADQPQHF.

This rearrangement joins TRBV2 to TRBJ1-6, with no clear D. The V gene lost 7 bases and the J gene lost 9 bases, with 13 bases spanning the gap. The length of the CDR3 is 13 residues. Per the germline V gene, CDR1 is SNHLY and CDR2 is FYNNEI. CDR3 coding DNA: TGTGCCAGCAAACGGGGTCCGAGTTCACCCCTCCACTTT. This encodes CASKRGPSSPLHF.

The chain combines TRBV7-9 with TRBJ2-7, with a possible D match to TRBD1 (5 bases). Germline V lookup: CDR1 SEHNR, CDR2 FQNEAQ (reference sequence). CDR3 length equals 13 residues. With 6 bases removed from V and 0 bases from J, the gap between germline ends came to 9 bases. CDR3 nucleotide sequence: TGTGCCAGCAGTACAGGAAACTCCTACGAGCAGTACTTC. Protein sequence: CASSTGNSYEQYF.